The rows below give T cell receptor beta chains drawn from one sample of a study of blood T cell repertoires in COVID-19. Produced via immunoSEQ multiplex PCR; TCRdb's table is partial and in-frame only. The table includes 120,000 or so clones, about 72% detected once. The sequenced sample was peripheral blood. Receptors were obtained from a woman in her sixties with acute or convalescent COVID-19. The CDR3 runs from the conserved cysteine through the conserved F or W. A D gene is named only where the DNA matches it firmly. Clone size appears in some rows only: once, few, many, or a class for an expanded clone.

j_call: TRBJ1-2; v_call: TRBV2; d_call: .; cdr3_length: 14; clone_size: .; cdr3_aa: CASSIGQANYGYTF; cdr3_nt: TGTGCCAGCAGTATTGGACAAGCTAACTATGGCTACACCTTC
j_call: TRBJ1-6; v_call: TRBV5-1; d_call: TRBD1; cdr3_length: 15; clone_size: .; cdr3_aa: CASSWTGPPNSPLHF; cdr3_nt: TGCGCCAGCAGCTGGACAGGACCCCCCAATTCACCCCTCCACTTT
j_call: TRBJ1-2; v_call: TRBV18; d_call: TRBD1; cdr3_length: 16; clone_size: .; cdr3_aa: CASSQTGGGSGYGYTF; cdr3_nt: TGTGCCAGCTCGCAGACAGGGGGAGGATCTGGCTATGGCTACACCTTC
j_call: TRBJ2-7; v_call: TRBV28; d_call: TRBD1; cdr3_length: 14; clone_size: .; cdr3_aa: CASSTTGGNYEQYF; cdr3_nt: TGTGCCAGCAGTACGACAGGGGGAAACTACGAGCAGTACTTC
j_call: TRBJ2-4; v_call: TRBV7-2; d_call: .; cdr3_length: 15; clone_size: .; cdr3_aa: CASSLPTGAKNIQYF; cdr3_nt: TGTGCCAGCAGCTTGCCTACGGGAGCCAAAAACATTCAGTACTTC
j_call: TRBJ1-1; v_call: TRBV7-6; d_call: TRBD1; cdr3_length: 15; clone_size: .; cdr3_aa: CASSLRTGGNTEAFF; cdr3_nt: TGTGCCAGCAGCTTAAGGACAGGGGGGAACACTGAGGCTTTCTTT
j_call: TRBJ1-3; v_call: TRBV7-2; d_call: .; cdr3_length: 14; clone_size: .; cdr3_aa: CASSLTRAGNTIYF; cdr3_nt: TGTGCCAGCAGCTTAACCAGGGCTGGAAACACCATATATTTT
j_call: TRBJ1-5; v_call: TRBV19; d_call: .; cdr3_length: 13; clone_size: .; cdr3_aa: CASSLQLNQPQHF; cdr3_nt: TGTGCCAGTAGTTTACAGCTCAATCAGCCCCAGCATTTT
j_call: TRBJ1-3; v_call: TRBV4-2; d_call: TRBD1; cdr3_length: 16; clone_size: .; cdr3_aa: CASSLRQGVSGNTIYF; cdr3_nt: TGTGCCAGCAGCCTAAGACAGGGGGTCTCTGGAAACACCATATATTTT
j_call: TRBJ1-2; v_call: TRBV27; d_call: .; cdr3_length: 15; clone_size: .; cdr3_aa: CASSFYREDNYGYTF; cdr3_nt: TGTGCCAGCAGTTTTTACAGAGAAGATAACTATGGCTACACCTTC
j_call: TRBJ1-5; v_call: TRBV5-1; d_call: TRBD1; cdr3_length: 15; clone_size: few; cdr3_aa: CASRQGARSNQPQHF; cdr3_nt: TGCGCCAGCAGACAGGGGGCACGGAGCAATCAGCCCCAGCATTTT
j_call: TRBJ1-1; v_call: TRBV29-1; d_call: .; cdr3_length: 10; clone_size: .; cdr3_aa: CSAGHIEAFF; cdr3_nt: TGCAGCGCAGGACACATAGAAGCTTTCTTT
j_call: TRBJ2-5; v_call: TRBV7-8; d_call: .; cdr3_length: 12; clone_size: .; cdr3_aa: CASSLVSSTQYF; cdr3_nt: TGTGCCAGCAGCTTAGTCTCTAGCACCCAGTACTTC
j_call: TRBJ2-1; v_call: TRBV14; d_call: .; cdr3_length: 14; clone_size: few; cdr3_aa: CASSQSAGLYEQFF; cdr3_nt: TGTGCCAGCAGCCAAAGTGCGGGGTTATATGAGCAGTTCTTC
j_call: TRBJ2-3; v_call: TRBV6-2/TRBV6-3; d_call: .; cdr3_length: 14; clone_size: .; cdr3_aa: CASSYGGRTDTQYF; cdr3_nt: TGTGCCAGCAGTTACGGTGGGAGGACAGATACGCAGTATTTT
j_call: TRBJ2-7; v_call: TRBV6-5; d_call: .; cdr3_length: 11; clone_size: .; cdr3_aa: CASSNLAVMNF; cdr3_nt: TGTGCCAGCAGTAACCTCGCAGTAATGAACTTC
j_call: TRBJ2-5; v_call: TRBV7-9; d_call: .; cdr3_length: 15; clone_size: .; cdr3_aa: CASSLETGARETQYF; cdr3_nt: TGTGCCAGCAGCTTAGAAACAGGAGCCCGGGAGACCCAGTACTTC
j_call: TRBJ2-1; v_call: TRBV18; d_call: .; cdr3_length: 16; clone_size: .; cdr3_aa: CASSPYVSGEYNEQFF; cdr3_nt: TGTGCCAGCTCACCATATGTGTCAGGGGAGTACAATGAGCAGTTCTTC
j_call: TRBJ1-5; v_call: TRBV2; d_call: .; cdr3_length: 14; clone_size: .; cdr3_aa: CASRLTAINQPQHF; cdr3_nt: TGTGCCAGCAGGTTGACAGCCATAAATCAGCCCCAGCATTTT
j_call: TRBJ1-2; v_call: TRBV2; d_call: .; cdr3_length: 15; clone_size: few; cdr3_aa: CASSDLRGINYGYTF; cdr3_nt: TGTGCCAGCAGTGATCTCCGGGGGATTAACTATGGCTACACCTTC
j_call: TRBJ2-7; v_call: TRBV6-2/TRBV6-3; d_call: .; cdr3_length: 13; clone_size: .; cdr3_aa: CASSPGQLYEQYF; cdr3_nt: TGTGCCAGCAGTCCAGGACAGCTCTACGAGCAGTACTTC
j_call: TRBJ1-2; v_call: TRBV29-1; d_call: .; cdr3_length: 13; clone_size: .; cdr3_aa: CSVGEDWNYGYTF; cdr3_nt: TGCAGCGTGGGGGAGGACTGGAACTATGGCTACACCTTC
j_call: TRBJ2-7; v_call: TRBV9; d_call: .; cdr3_length: 13; clone_size: .; cdr3_aa: CASSPRTHLEQYF; cdr3_nt: TGTGCCAGCAGCCCTAGGACACATCTCGAGCAGTACTTC
j_call: TRBJ1-5; v_call: TRBV18; d_call: .; cdr3_length: 13; clone_size: .; cdr3_aa: CASSADTFQPQHF; cdr3_nt: TGTGCCAGCTCAGCAGACACATTTCAGCCCCAGCATTTT
j_call: TRBJ1-1; v_call: TRBV30; d_call: .; cdr3_length: 14; clone_size: .; cdr3_aa: CAWRGFGGRTEAFF; cdr3_nt: TGTGCCTGGAGGGGTTTTGGGGGGAGGACTGAAGCTTTCTTT
j_call: TRBJ1-2; v_call: TRBV30; d_call: TRBD1; cdr3_length: 13; clone_size: .; cdr3_aa: CAWSGGQVYGYTF; cdr3_nt: TGTGCCTGGAGTGGTGGACAGGTCTATGGCTACACCTTC
j_call: TRBJ1-2; v_call: TRBV29-1; d_call: .; cdr3_length: 13; clone_size: .; cdr3_aa: CRVEGGGNYGYTF; cdr3_nt: TGCCGCGTTGAGGGGGGGGGCAACTATGGCTACACCTTC
j_call: TRBJ1-1; v_call: TRBV18; d_call: .; cdr3_length: 13; clone_size: once; cdr3_aa: CASSSGQNTEAFF; cdr3_nt: TGTGCCAGCTCATCCGGACAAAACACTGAAGCTTTCTTT
j_call: TRBJ2-3; v_call: TRBV19; d_call: TRBD1; cdr3_length: 14; clone_size: .; cdr3_aa: CASENRGRGDTQYF; cdr3_nt: TGTGCCAGTGAAAACAGGGGGCGCGGAGATACGCAGTATTTT
j_call: TRBJ2-2; v_call: TRBV29-1; d_call: .; cdr3_length: 14; clone_size: .; cdr3_aa: CSVRTAANTGELFF; cdr3_nt: TGCAGCGTCCGCACAGCGGCGAACACCGGGGAGCTGTTTTTT
j_call: TRBJ1-4; v_call: TRBV5-1; d_call: .; cdr3_length: 14; clone_size: .; cdr3_aa: CASRLDSGDEKLFF; cdr3_nt: TGCGCCAGCAGACTAGACAGCGGGGATGAAAAACTGTTTTTT
j_call: TRBJ1-1; v_call: TRBV13; d_call: TRBD1; cdr3_length: 21; clone_size: .; cdr3_aa: CASSIRTGAVKTNFLNTEAFF; cdr3_nt: TGTGCCAGCAGCATACGGACAGGTGCAGTGAAAACTAACTTTTTGAACACTGAAGCTTTCTTT
j_call: TRBJ2-7; v_call: TRBV28; d_call: .; cdr3_length: 17; clone_size: few; cdr3_aa: CASSLYPPAGAHYEQYF; cdr3_nt: TGTGCCAGCAGTTTATATCCCCCGGCAGGTGCCCACTACGAGCAGTACTTC
j_call: TRBJ1-6; v_call: TRBV3-1/TRBV3-2; d_call: .; cdr3_length: 15; clone_size: .; cdr3_aa: CASSQGGQRNSPLHF; cdr3_nt: TGTGCCAGCAGCCAGGGGGGGCAGAGAAATTCACCCCTCCACTTT
j_call: TRBJ1-4; v_call: TRBV4-3; d_call: .; cdr3_length: 18; clone_size: few; cdr3_aa: CASSQERNRAATNEKLFF; cdr3_nt: TGCGCCAGCAGCCAAGAGAGAAACAGGGCTGCAACTAATGAAAAACTGTTTTTT
j_call: TRBJ2-1; v_call: TRBV6-6; d_call: TRBD2; cdr3_length: 15; clone_size: once; cdr3_aa: CASTLGASGGSEQFF; cdr3_nt: TGTGCCAGCACCCTAGGGGCTAGCGGGGGATCTGAGCAGTTCTTC
j_call: TRBJ1-2; v_call: TRBV19; d_call: .; cdr3_length: 12; clone_size: few; cdr3_aa: CASSPTDYGYTF; cdr3_nt: TGTGCCAGTAGCCCGACAGACTATGGCTACACCTTC
j_call: TRBJ1-2; v_call: TRBV28; d_call: .; cdr3_length: 13; clone_size: .; cdr3_aa: CASSLAAVYGYTF; cdr3_nt: TGTGCCAGCAGTTTAGCGGCAGTCTATGGCTACACCTTC
j_call: TRBJ2-2; v_call: TRBV4-1; d_call: .; cdr3_length: 14; clone_size: .; cdr3_aa: CASSPADRAGELFF; cdr3_nt: TGCGCCAGCAGCCCAGCTGATCGGGCCGGGGAGCTGTTTTTT
j_call: TRBJ1-2; v_call: TRBV7-2; d_call: .; cdr3_length: 15; clone_size: few; cdr3_aa: CASILDRGGRDGYTF; cdr3_nt: TGTGCCAGCATACTCGATCGGGGGGGGAGAGATGGCTACACCTTC
j_call: TRBJ1-3; v_call: TRBV30; d_call: .; cdr3_length: 13; clone_size: once; cdr3_aa: CAWSAGSGNTIYF; cdr3_nt: TGTGCCTGGAGTGCCGGCTCTGGAAACACCATATATTTT
j_call: TRBJ2-1; v_call: TRBV5-1; d_call: TRBD2; cdr3_length: 14; clone_size: .; cdr3_aa: CASSLRDYSNEQFF; cdr3_nt: TGCGCCAGCAGCCTCCGGGACTACTCCAATGAGCAGTTCTTC
j_call: TRBJ1-1; v_call: TRBV6-4; d_call: .; cdr3_length: 13; clone_size: .; cdr3_aa: CASSDISGARAFF; cdr3_nt: TGTGCCAGCAGTGACATTTCAGGGGCGCGGGCTTTCTTT
j_call: TRBJ2-1; v_call: TRBV19; d_call: .; cdr3_length: 16; clone_size: .; cdr3_aa: CASSIYQGPPYNEQFF; cdr3_nt: TGTGCCAGTAGTATATACCAGGGTCCTCCCTACAATGAGCAGTTCTTC
j_call: TRBJ2-5; v_call: TRBV11-2; d_call: TRBD1; cdr3_length: 14; clone_size: .; cdr3_aa: CASSLGQGKETQYF; cdr3_nt: TGTGCCAGCAGCTTAGGACAGGGTAAAGAGACCCAGTACTTC
j_call: TRBJ2-1; v_call: TRBV29-1; d_call: .; cdr3_length: 13; clone_size: .; cdr3_aa: CSLRQSSYNEQFF; cdr3_nt: TGCAGCCTTCGACAGAGCTCCTACAATGAGCAGTTCTTC
j_call: TRBJ2-7; v_call: TRBV3-1/TRBV3-2; d_call: TRBD1; cdr3_length: 15; clone_size: once; cdr3_aa: CASTKRGTGAHEQYF; cdr3_nt: TGTGCCAGCACAAAAAGAGGGACAGGGGCGCACGAGCAGTACTTC
j_call: TRBJ1-2; v_call: TRBV29-1; d_call: .; cdr3_length: 13; clone_size: few; cdr3_aa: CSVEDRGWYGYTF; cdr3_nt: TGCAGCGTTGAAGACAGGGGATGGTATGGCTACACCTTC
j_call: TRBJ2-7; v_call: TRBV27; d_call: .; cdr3_length: 15; clone_size: .; cdr3_aa: CASSNYRTGSYEQYF; cdr3_nt: TGTGCCAGCAGCAACTATCGGACTGGCTCCTACGAGCAGTACTTC
j_call: TRBJ1-3; v_call: TRBV2; d_call: TRBD1; cdr3_length: 13; clone_size: .; cdr3_aa: CASRQGAGNTIYF; cdr3_nt: TGTGCCAGCCGACAGGGGGCTGGAAACACCATATATTTT
j_call: TRBJ1-3; v_call: TRBV2; d_call: TRBD1; cdr3_length: 15; clone_size: few; cdr3_aa: CASRGTGGWRNTIYF; cdr3_nt: TGTGCCAGCAGGGGGACAGGGGGCTGGAGAAACACCATATATTTT
j_call: TRBJ1-6; v_call: TRBV2; d_call: TRBD1; cdr3_length: 15; clone_size: .; cdr3_aa: CASRGTAMNNSPLHF; cdr3_nt: TGTGCCAGCAGGGGGACAGCTATGAATAATTCACCCCTCCACTTT
j_call: TRBJ2-1; v_call: TRBV27; d_call: .; cdr3_length: 14; clone_size: .; cdr3_aa: CASSPNRVYNEQFF; cdr3_nt: TGTGCCAGCAGCCCTAACCGGGTTTACAATGAGCAGTTCTTC
j_call: TRBJ2-3; v_call: TRBV19; d_call: .; cdr3_length: 13; clone_size: .; cdr3_aa: CASSVSGLDTQYF; cdr3_nt: TGTGCCAGTAGTGTGTCAGGGTTAGATACGCAGTATTTT
j_call: TRBJ1-5; v_call: TRBV24-1; d_call: TRBD1; cdr3_length: 15; clone_size: .; cdr3_aa: CAPGGGQGSNQPQHF; cdr3_nt: TGTGCCCCAGGCGGGGGACAGGGAAGCAATCAGCCCCAGCATTTT
j_call: TRBJ1-6; v_call: TRBV10-3; d_call: .; cdr3_length: 14; clone_size: few; cdr3_aa: CAISEIYSNSPLHF; cdr3_nt: TGTGCCATCAGTGAGATTTACAGTAATTCACCCCTCCACTTT
j_call: TRBJ1-2; v_call: TRBV7-2; d_call: .; cdr3_length: 13; clone_size: few; cdr3_aa: CASSLERLSGYTF; cdr3_nt: TGTGCCAGCAGCTTAGAAAGACTCTCTGGCTACACCTTC
j_call: TRBJ2-5; v_call: TRBV4-3; d_call: .; cdr3_length: 15; clone_size: few; cdr3_aa: CASSQDPGPRETQYF; cdr3_nt: TGCGCCAGCAGCCAAGACCCAGGGCCCCGAGAGACCCAGTACTTC
j_call: TRBJ2-3; v_call: TRBV19; d_call: TRBD1; cdr3_length: 14; clone_size: .; cdr3_aa: CASSLRGNTDTQYF; cdr3_nt: TGTGCCAGTAGCCTCAGGGGGAACACAGATACGCAGTATTTT